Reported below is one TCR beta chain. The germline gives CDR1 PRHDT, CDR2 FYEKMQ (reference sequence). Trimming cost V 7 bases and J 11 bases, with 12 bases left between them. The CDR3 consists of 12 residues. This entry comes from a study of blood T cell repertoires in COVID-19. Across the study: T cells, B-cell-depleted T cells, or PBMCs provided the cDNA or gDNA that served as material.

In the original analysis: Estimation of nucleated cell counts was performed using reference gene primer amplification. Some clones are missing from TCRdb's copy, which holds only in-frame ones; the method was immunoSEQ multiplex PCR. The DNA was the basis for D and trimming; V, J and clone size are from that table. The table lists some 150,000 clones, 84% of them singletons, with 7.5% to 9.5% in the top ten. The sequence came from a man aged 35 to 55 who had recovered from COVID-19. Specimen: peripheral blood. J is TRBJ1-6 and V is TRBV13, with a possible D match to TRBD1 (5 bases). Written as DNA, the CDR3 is TGTGCCAGCACATTGGGGGGGACACCCCTCCACTTT. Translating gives CASTLGGTPLHF.